Reported below is one T cell receptor (beta chain). As yet, its antigen is unknown. These data belong to a study of STAT5B mutations in CD4+ large granular lymphocyte leukemia. Libraries were prepared by immunoSEQ multiplex PCR; TCRdb keeps only in-frame clonotypes and omits some of them. The sample lists 37,000 or so clones; 81% were seen once. V shed 1 base, J shed 5 bases, and the junction held 9 bases outside the gene matches. The germline gives CDR1 KGHSH, CDR2 LQKENI. This CDR3 has 18 residues. Study-wide results and caveats: Higher CD4+ than CD8+ T-LGLL clonality might reflect small sample size.

This clonotype originated in a human donor in good health. Sequenced: CD4+ T cells from blood buffy coats. J is TRBJ2-3 and V is TRBV18; 13 bases are shared with TRBD2. For the CDR3, the DNA is TGTGCCAGCTCACCACTTCGGACTAGCGGGAGAGGTGGAGATACGCAGTATTTT. Translating it yields CASSPLRTSGRGGDTQYF.